The entry below describes one T cell receptor (beta chain). A junction boundary mismatches the germline segment, possibly from a read error. The data stem from a study of T cell changes during pregnancy in multiple sclerosis. CDR3 length: 11 residues. Per germline, CDR1 WNHNN and CDR2 SYGVQD (reference sequence). Repertoires were generated with immunoSEQ multiplex PCR, while TCRdb's copy carries only in-frame clones and drops some. The sample yields around 36,000 clones, around nine tenths seen once. The rearrangement links TRBV10-1 to TRBJ1-1, with D unclear. The material was peripheral blood, obtained before pregnancy. This clonotype originated in a female donor with multiple sclerosis, enrolled in a pregnancy study. The CDR3 nucleotides are TGCGCCAGCAGCGAACTCGCGGATATCAAATTT. Residues: CASSELADIKF.